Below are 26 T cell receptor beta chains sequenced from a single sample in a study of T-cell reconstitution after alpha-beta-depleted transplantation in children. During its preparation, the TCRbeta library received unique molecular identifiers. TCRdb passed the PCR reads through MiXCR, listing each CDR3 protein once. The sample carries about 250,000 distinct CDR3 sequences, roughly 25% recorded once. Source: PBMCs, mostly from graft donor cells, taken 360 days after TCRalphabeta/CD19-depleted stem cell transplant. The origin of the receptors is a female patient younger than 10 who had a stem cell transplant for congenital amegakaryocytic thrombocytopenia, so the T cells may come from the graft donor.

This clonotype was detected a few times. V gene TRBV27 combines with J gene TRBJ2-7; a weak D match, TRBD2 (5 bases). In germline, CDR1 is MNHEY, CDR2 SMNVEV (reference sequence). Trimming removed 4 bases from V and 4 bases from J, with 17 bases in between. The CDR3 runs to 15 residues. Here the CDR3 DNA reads TGTGCCAGCAGTTCCGATCCCCACCTAGCTTACGAGCAGTACTTC. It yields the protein CASSSDPHLAYEQYF.

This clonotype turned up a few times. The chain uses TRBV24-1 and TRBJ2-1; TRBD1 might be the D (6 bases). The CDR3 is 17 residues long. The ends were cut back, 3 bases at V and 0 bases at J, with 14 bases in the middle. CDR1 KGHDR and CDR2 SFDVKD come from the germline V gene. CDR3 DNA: TGTGCCACCAGTGATAAAGGACAGCAAAGCTCCTACAATGAGCAGTTCTTC. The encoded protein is CATSDKGQQSSYNEQFF.

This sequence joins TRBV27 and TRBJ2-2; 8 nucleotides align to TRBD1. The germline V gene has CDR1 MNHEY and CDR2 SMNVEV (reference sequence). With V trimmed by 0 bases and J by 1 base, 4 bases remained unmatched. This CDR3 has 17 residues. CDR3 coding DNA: TGTGCCAGCAGTTTATCTCAGGGGACAGGGAACACCGGGGAGCTGTTTTTT. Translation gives CASSLSQGTGNTGELFF.

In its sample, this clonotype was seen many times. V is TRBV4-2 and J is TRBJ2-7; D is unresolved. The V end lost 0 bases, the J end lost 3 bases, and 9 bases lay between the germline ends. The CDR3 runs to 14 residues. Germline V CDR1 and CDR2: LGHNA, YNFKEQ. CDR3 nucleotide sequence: TGTGCCAGCAGCCAAGACGTGGGAAGCTACGAGCAGTACTTC. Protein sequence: CASSQDVGSYEQYF.

CDR3 sequence: CAISEIGPVNTGELFF. CDR3 in DNA: TGTGCCATCAGTGAGATCGGCCCAGTGAACACCGGGGAGCTGTTTTTT. J is TRBJ2-2 and V is TRBV10-3; unclear D gene. The V and J ends lost 2 bases and 1 base respectively, with 11 bases between them. Germline V gene lookup returns CDR1 ENHRY and CDR2 SYGVKD. CDR3 length: 16 amino acids.

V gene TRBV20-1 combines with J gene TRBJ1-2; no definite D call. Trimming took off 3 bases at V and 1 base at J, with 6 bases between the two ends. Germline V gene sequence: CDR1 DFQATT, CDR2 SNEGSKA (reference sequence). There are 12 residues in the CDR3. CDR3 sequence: CSASRFNYGYTF. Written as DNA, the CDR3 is TGCAGTGCTAGTCGGTTTAACTATGGCTACACCTTC.

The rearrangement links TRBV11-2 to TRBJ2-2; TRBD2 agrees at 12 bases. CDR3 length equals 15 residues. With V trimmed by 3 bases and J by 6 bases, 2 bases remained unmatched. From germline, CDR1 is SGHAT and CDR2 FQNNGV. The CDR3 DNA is TGTGCCAGCAGCTTCTCTAGCGGGAGGGCCGGGGAGCTGTTTTTT. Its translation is CASSFSSGRAGELFF.

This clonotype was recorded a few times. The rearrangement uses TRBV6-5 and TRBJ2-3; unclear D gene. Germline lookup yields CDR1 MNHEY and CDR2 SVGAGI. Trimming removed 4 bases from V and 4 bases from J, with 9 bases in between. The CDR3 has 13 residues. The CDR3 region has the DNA TGTGCCAGCAGTTTTAGAAGCGCAGATACGCAGTATTTT. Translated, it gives CASSFRSADTQYF.

The chain's CDR3 is CASSQEEPGELFF. In DNA form, the CDR3 reads TGTGCCAGCAGCCAAGAGGAGCCCGGGGAGCTGTTTTTT. The chain links TRBV4-2 to TRBJ2-2; no reliable D call. V dropped 0 bases and J dropped 6 bases, with 5 bases sitting between them. Per germline, CDR1 LGHNA and CDR2 YNFKEQ. The CDR3 is 13 amino acids.

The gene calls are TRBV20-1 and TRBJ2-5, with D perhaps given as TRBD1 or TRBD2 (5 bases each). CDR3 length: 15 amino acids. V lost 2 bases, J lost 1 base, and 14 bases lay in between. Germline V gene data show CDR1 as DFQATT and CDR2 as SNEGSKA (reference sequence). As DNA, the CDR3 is TGCAGTGCTAGATCTATGGGACGCACCCAAGAGACCCAGTACTTC. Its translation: CSARSMGRTQETQYF.

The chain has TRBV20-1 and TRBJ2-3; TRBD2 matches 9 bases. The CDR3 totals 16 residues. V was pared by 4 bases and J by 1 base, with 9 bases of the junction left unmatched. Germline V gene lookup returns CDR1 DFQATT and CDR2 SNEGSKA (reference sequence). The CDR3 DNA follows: TGCAGTGCTAACTTAAGACTAGCGGTGGGCACAGATACGCAGTATTTT. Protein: CSANLRLAVGTDTQYF.

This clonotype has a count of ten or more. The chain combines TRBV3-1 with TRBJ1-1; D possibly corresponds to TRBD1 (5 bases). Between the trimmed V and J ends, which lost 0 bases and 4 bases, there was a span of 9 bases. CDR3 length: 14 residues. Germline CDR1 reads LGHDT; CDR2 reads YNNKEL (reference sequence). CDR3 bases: TGTGCCAGCAGCCAAGAATCAGGGAGCACTGAAGCTTTCTTT. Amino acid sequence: CASSQESGSTEAFF.

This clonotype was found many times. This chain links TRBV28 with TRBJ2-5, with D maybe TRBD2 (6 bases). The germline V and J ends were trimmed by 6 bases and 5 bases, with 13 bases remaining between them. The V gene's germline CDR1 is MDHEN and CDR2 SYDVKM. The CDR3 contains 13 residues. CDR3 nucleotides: TGTGCCAGCAGCTTGGGCGGGGAGGAGACCCAGTACTTC. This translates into CASSLGGEETQYF.

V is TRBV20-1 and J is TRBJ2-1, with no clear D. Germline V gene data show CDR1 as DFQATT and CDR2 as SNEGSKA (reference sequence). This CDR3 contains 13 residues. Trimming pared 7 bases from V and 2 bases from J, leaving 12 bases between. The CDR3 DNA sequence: TGCAGTGGCCCCACCACCACCTACAATGAGCAGTTCTTC. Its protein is CSGPTTTYNEQFF.

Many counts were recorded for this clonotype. The CDR3 loop is CASSLYSGGPYEQYF. CDR3 nucleotide sequence: TGTGCCAGCAGTTTATATTCTGGGGGTCCCTACGAGCAGTACTTC. This sequence joins TRBV27 and TRBJ2-7, with D possibly being TRBD1 or TRBD2 (5 bases each). The V end lost 1 base, the J end lost 2 bases, and 12 bases lay between the germline ends. CDR1 and CDR2 from the germline V gene are MNHEY and SMNVEV (reference sequence). This CDR3 region has 15 residues.

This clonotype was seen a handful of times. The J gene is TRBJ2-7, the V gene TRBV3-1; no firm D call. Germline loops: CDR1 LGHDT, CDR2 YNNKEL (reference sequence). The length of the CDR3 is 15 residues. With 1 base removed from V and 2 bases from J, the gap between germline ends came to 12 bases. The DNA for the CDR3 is TGTGCCAGCAGCCAAGGGTCGGTCCCGGCCTACGAGCAGTACTTC. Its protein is CASSQGSVPAYEQYF.

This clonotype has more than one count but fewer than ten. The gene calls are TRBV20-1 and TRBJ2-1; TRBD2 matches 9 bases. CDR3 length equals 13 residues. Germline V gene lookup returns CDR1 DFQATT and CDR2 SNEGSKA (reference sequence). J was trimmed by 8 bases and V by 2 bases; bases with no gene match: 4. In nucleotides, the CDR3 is TGCAGTGCTAGAAAGGGACTAGCCTATGAGCAGTTCTTC. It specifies CSARKGLAYEQFF.

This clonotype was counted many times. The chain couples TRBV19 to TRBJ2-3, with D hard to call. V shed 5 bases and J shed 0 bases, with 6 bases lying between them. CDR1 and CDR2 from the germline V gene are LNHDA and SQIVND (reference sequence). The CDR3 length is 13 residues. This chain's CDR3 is CASSELSTDTQYF. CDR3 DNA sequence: TGTGCCAGTAGTGAACTAAGCACAGATACGCAGTATTTT.

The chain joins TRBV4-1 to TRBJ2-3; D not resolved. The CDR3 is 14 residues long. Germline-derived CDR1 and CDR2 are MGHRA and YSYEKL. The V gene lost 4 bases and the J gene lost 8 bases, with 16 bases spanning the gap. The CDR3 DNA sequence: TGCGCCAGCAGCCCACTGCCTCTAGGCGGTACGCAGTATTTT. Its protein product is CASSPLPLGGTQYF.

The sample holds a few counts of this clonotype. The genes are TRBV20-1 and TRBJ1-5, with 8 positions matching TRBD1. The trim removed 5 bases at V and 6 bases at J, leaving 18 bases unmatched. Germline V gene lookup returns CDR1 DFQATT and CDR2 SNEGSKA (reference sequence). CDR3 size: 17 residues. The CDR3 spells CSAAAQGARVGSQPQHF. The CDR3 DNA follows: TGCAGTGCTGCAGCCCAGGGGGCCCGGGTAGGATCTCAGCCCCAGCATTTT.

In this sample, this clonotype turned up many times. The CDR3 is CASSFLDGYYEQYF. CDR3 DNA sequence: TGCGCCAGCAGCTTTCTGGACGGATACTACGAGCAGTACTTC. The chain has TRBV4-1 and TRBJ2-7, with no clear D. CDR3 length equals 14 residues. CDR1 is MGHRA, CDR2 YSYEKL, per germline. The ends were cut back, 5 bases at V and 3 bases at J, with 14 bases in the middle.

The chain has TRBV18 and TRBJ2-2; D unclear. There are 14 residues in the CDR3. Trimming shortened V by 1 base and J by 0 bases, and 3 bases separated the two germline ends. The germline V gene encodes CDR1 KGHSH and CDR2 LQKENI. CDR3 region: CASSPLPNTGELFF. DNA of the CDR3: TGTGCCAGCTCACCACTTCCGAACACCGGGGAGCTGTTTTTT.

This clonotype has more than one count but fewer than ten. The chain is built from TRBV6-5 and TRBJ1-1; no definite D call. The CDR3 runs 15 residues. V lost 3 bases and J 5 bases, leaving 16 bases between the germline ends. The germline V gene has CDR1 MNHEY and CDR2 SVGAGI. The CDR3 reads CASSYAPSGLTEAFF. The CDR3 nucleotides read TGTGCCAGCAGTTATGCTCCGTCGGGATTAACTGAAGCTTTCTTT.

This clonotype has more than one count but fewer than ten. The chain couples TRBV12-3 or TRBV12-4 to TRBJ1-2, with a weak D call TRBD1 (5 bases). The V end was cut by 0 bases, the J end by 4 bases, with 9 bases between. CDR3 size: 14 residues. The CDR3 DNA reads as TGTGCCAGCAGTTTAGCCCGGACAATCTATGGCTACACCTTC. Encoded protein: CASSLARTIYGYTF.

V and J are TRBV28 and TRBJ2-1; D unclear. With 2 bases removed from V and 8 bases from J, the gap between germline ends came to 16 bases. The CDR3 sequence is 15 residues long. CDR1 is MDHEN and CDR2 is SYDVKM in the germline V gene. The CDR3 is CASSLRRLFDHEQFF. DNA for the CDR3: TGTGCCAGCAGTTTACGACGATTATTTGACCATGAGCAGTTCTTC.

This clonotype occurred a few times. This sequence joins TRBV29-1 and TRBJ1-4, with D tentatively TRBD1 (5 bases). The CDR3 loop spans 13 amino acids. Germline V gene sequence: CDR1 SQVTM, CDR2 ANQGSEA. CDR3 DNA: TGCAGTATAATCGGGGCCTCGGATGAAAAACTGTTTTTT. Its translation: CSIIGASDEKLFF.